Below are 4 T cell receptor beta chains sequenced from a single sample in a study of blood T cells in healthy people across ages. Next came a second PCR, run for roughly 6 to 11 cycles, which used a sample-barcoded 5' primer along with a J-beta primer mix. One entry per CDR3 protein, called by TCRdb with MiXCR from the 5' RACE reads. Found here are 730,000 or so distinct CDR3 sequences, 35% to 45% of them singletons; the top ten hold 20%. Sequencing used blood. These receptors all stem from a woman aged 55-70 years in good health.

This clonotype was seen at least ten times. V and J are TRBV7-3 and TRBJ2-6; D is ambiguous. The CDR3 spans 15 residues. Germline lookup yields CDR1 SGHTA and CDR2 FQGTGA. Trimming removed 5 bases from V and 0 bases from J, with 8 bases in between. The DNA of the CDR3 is TGTGCCAGCAGCCCCGATGGCTCTGGGGCCAACGTCCTGACTTTC. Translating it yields CASSPDGSGANVLTF.

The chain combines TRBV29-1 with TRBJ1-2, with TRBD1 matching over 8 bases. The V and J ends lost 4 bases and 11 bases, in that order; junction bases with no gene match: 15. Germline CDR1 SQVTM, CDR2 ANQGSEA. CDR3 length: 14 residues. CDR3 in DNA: TGCAGCGTTGGGGGCGGACAGGGCCTAGGAGGATACACCTTC. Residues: CSVGGGQGLGGYTF.

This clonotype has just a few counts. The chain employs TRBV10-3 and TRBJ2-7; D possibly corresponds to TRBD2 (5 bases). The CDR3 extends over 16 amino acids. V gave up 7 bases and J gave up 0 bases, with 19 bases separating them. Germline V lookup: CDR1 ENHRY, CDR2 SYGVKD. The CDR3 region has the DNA TGTGCCATCAATGCCGCGGGCTTGATTAGCTCCTACGAGCAGTACTTC. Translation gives CAINAAGLISSYEQYF.

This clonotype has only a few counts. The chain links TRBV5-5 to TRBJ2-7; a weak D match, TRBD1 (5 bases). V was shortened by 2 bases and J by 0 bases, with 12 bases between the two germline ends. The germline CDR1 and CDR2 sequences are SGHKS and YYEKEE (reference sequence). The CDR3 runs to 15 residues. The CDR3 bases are TGTGCCAGCAGCTTATCACAGGTCATCTCCTACGAGCAGTACTTC. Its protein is CASSLSQVISYEQYF.